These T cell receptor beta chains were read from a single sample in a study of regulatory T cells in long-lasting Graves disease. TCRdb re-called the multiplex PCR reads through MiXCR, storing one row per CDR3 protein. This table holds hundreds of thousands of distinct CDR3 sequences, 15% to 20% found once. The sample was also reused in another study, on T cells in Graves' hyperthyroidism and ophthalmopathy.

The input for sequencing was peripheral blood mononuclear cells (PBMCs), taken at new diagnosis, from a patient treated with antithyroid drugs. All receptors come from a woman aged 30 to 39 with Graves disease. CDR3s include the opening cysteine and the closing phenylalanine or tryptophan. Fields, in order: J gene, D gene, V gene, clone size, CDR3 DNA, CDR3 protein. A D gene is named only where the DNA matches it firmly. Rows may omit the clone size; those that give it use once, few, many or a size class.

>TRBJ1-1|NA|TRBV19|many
TGTGCCAGTAGTATAGCTTCCGGGAGCATGAACACTGAAGCTTTCTTT
CASSIASGSMNTEAFF
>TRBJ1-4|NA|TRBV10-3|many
TGTGCCATCAGTGAAACGGGTAATCGGCCTGAAAAACTGTTTTTT
CAISETGNRPEKLFF
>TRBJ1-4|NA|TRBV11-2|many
TGTGCCAGCAGCTTCGAGGGAAAGGAGAAACTGTTTTTT
CASSFEGKEKLFF
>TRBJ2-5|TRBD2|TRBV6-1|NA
TGTGCCAGCAGCCCCCGACTAGCGGGACAAGAGACCCAGTACTTC
CASSPRLAGQETQYF
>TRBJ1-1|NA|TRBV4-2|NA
TGTGCCAGCAGCCAAGATAACGGTGTTGAAGCTTTCTTT
CASSQDNGVEAFF
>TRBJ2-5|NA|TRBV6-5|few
TGTGCCAGCAGTTCTATAGGGGGGGGGGAGACCCAGTACTTC
CASSSIGGGETQYF
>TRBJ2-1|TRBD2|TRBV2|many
TGTGCCGACAACCCGGGACTAGCGGGTAATGAGCAGTTCTTC
CADNPGLAGNEQFF
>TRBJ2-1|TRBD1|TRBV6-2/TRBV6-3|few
TGTGCCAGCAGTGAAGTGGGGACAGGCAATGAGCAGTTCTTC
CASSEVGTGNEQFF
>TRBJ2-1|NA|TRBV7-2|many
TGTGCCAGCAGCTTAGCTTCCGCTAGCTTCCATGAGCAGTTCTTC
CASSLASASFHEQFF
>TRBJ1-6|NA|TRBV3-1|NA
TGTGCCAGCAGCCAAGGACAGTTTAATTCACCCCTCCACTTT
CASSQGQFNSPLHF
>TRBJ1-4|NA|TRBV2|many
TGTGCCAGCAGTCCTCGGGGGGAAAATGAAAAACTGTTTTTT
CASSPRGENEKLFF
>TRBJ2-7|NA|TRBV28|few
TGTGCCAGCAGTGTCCGGGACGGTCTACACTTC
CASSVRDGLHF
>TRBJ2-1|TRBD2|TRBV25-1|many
TGTGCCAGCAGTGACTGGGGACTAGCGGGAGTTGGTAATGAGCAGTTCTTC
CASSDWGLAGVGNEQFF
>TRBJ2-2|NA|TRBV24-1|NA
TGTGCCACCAGTCGGACAACTTCGGGTGAGCTGTTTTTT
CATSRTTSGELFF
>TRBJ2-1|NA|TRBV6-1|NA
TGTGCCAGCAGTCACAGGGGGGGTGGGCAGTTCTTC
CASSHRGGGQFF
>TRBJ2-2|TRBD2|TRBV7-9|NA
TGTGCCAGCAGCTCCCTCGGGTTAGCGGGGAACACCGGGGAGCTGTTTTTT
CASSSLGLAGNTGELFF
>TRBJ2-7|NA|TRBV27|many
TGTGCCAGCGTTCGGTCGGGCGCGACCTACGAGCAGTACTTC
CASVRSGATYEQYF
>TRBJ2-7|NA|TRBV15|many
TGTGCCACCAGCAGAGATGATATGAGGGACTACGAGCAGTACTTC
CATSRDDMRDYEQYF
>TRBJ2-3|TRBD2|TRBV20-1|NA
TGCAGTGCTAGAGACCCCCGGGCTAGCGGGGCAGATACGCAGTATTTT
CSARDPRASGADTQYF
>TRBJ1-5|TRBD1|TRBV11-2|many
TGTGCCAGCAGGCAAACAGGGGATGGCAATCAGCCCCAGCATTTT
CASRQTGDGNQPQHF
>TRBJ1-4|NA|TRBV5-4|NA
TGTGCCAGCAGCTTGTTTTTAGGGAGTGCAACTAATGAAAAACTGTTTTTT
CASSLFLGSATNEKLFF
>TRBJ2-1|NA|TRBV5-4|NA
TGTGCCAGCAGTTCGAGGGCGACCAGCTCCTACAATGAGCAGTTCTTC
CASSSRATSSYNEQFF
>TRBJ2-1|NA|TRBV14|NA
TGTGCCAGCAGCCAGAGAACACTTCACCCCTACAATGAGCAGTTCTTC
CASSQRTLHPYNEQFF
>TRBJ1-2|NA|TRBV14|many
TGTGCCAGCAGCACAAAGCCGACGGGTGGCTACACCTTC
CASSTKPTGGYTF
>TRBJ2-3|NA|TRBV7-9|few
TGTGCCAGCAGCTCTTCTGGGGGTTCCACAGATACGCAGTATTTT
CASSSSGGSTDTQYF
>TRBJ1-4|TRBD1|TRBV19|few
TGTGCCACTAGACAGGGGGCGGAAGAAAAACTGTTTTTT
CATRQGAEEKLFF
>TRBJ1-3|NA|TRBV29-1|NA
TGCAGCGCCGCGATCGTCGGAAACACCATATATTTT
CSAAIVGNTIYF
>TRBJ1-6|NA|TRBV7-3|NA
TGTGCCAGCAGCTTAGACGGAAGTACAAATAATTCACCCCTCCACTTT
CASSLDGSTNNSPLHF
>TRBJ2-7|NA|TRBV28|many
TGTGCCAGCAGTTTGATCCCCATCAATTACGAGCAGTACTTC
CASSLIPINYEQYF
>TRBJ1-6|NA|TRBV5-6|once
TGTGCCAGCAGCTTGGCCTGGCAGGGATATAATTCACCCCTCCACTTT
CASSLAWQGYNSPLHF
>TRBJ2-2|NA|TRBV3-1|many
TGTGCCAGCAGCCAAGATTCGTTGGTGTTTTTT
CASSQDSLVFF
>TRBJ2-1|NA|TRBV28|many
TGTGCCAGCAGCCCCACTGGGGGGAACGTCAATGAGCAGTTCTTC
CASSPTGGNVNEQFF
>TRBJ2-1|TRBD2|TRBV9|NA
TGTGCCAGCAGCTCCGGACTAGCGGCAGGGGGGGGACCCTACAATGAGCAGTTCTTC
CASSSGLAAGGGPYNEQFF